The 31 T cell receptor beta chains given below trace back to one sample, sequenced in a study of blood T cell repertoires in COVID-19. This table comes from immunoSEQ multiplex PCR, and its TCRdb copy is limited to in-frame clones, with some not included. The sample carries over 200,000 clones, 83% recorded once. Sequencing used peripheral blood. Receptor source: a woman aged 25 to 39 with COVID-19, enrolled during active disease.

This chain uses TRBV24-1 with TRBJ2-1, with TRBD2 identical over 7 bases. Per the germline V gene, CDR1 is KGHDR and CDR2 is SFDVKD. V shed 6 bases, J shed 3 bases, and the junction held 4 bases outside the gene matches. CDR3 length: 14 residues. CDR3 sequence (DNA): TGTGCCACCAGTTTGGGGGGGATCTACAATGAGCAGTTCTTC. As protein: CATSLGGIYNEQFF.

Only a few counts were recorded for this clone. The rearrangement uses TRBV7-6 and TRBJ2-1; 9 bases are a match to TRBD2. Looked up from germline, CDR1 is SGHVS and CDR2 is FNYEAQ. The junction had 6 bases not matched to a gene; V was cut back by 5 bases and J by 4 bases. There are 15 residues in the CDR3. The CDR3 sequence: CASSDLAGNYNEQFF. As DNA, the CDR3 is TGTGCCAGCAGCGACCTAGCGGGGAATTACAATGAGCAGTTCTTC.

V gene TRBV15 combines with J gene TRBJ2-7; 8 positions agree with TRBD2. The CDR3 totals 16 residues. From germline, CDR1 is LNHNV and CDR2 YYDKDF (reference sequence). J was trimmed by 5 bases and V by 0 bases; bases with no gene match: 9. The CDR3: CATSRDLRGGRHEQYF. In nucleotides, the CDR3 is TGTGCCACCAGCAGAGATCTCCGGGGGGGCCGACACGAGCAGTACTTC.

The V call is TRBV5-4, the J call TRBJ2-1; 9 bases line up with TRBD2. The trim removed 3 bases at V and 8 bases at J, leaving 12 bases unmatched. The V gene's germline CDR1 is SGHNT and CDR2 YYREEE (reference sequence). The CDR3 spans 16 residues. The CDR3 DNA is TGTGCCAGCAGCTGGCAGCTGGGCGGGAGGGTCGATGAGCAGTTCTTC. Its translation is CASSWQLGGRVDEQFF. Using reference TRBV5-4 and TRBJ2-1 for the parts outside the CDR3, the full variable domain is ETGVTQSPTHLIKTRGQQVTLRCSSQSGHNTVSWYQQALGQGPQFIFQYYREEENGRGNFPPRFSGLQFPNYSSELNVNALELDDSALYLCASSWQLGGRVDEQFFGPGTRLTVL.

This sequence joins TRBV11-3 and TRBJ2-1, with D unresolved. Trimming cost V 3 bases and J 7 bases, with 10 bases left between them. The germline V gene encodes CDR1 SGHNT and CDR2 YENEEA. The CDR3 spans 13 residues. CDR3 protein: CASSLGSSNEQFF. In DNA form, the CDR3 reads TGTGCCAGCAGCTTGGGCAGCTCAAATGAGCAGTTCTTC.

This chain uses TRBV29-1 with TRBJ1-1; 9 positions agree with TRBD1. This CDR3 comprises 13 residues. CDR1 is SQVTM, CDR2 ANQGSEA, per germline. The junction had 8 bases not matched to a gene; V was cut back by 5 bases and J by 7 bases. The CDR3 coding sequence is TGCAGCGTTTCCGGGACAGGGAGATTTGAAGCTTTCTTT. This sequence encodes CSVSGTGRFEAFF.

The V gene is TRBV6-2 or TRBV6-3, the J gene TRBJ1-4; 7 bases are a match to TRBD1. Germline CDR1 is MNHEY and CDR2 is SVGEGT. Trimming removed 6 bases from V and 11 bases from J; junction bases left unmatched: 6. CDR3 length: 12 residues. CDR3 in amino acids: CASSNDRAKLFF. The CDR3 region has the DNA TGTGCCAGCAGCAATGACAGGGCGAAACTGTTTTTT.

The chain is built from TRBV28 and TRBJ2-1; 8 positions agree with TRBD1. The J segment lost 6 bases and the V segment lost 2 bases, leaving 6 bases of the junction unmatched. Germline CDR1 MDHEN, CDR2 SYDVKM. The CDR3 totals 15 residues. The CDR3 loop reads CASSLPQGAGNEQFF. The CDR3 bases are TGTGCCAGCAGTTTACCCCAGGGGGCGGGCAATGAGCAGTTCTTC.

The chain links TRBV18 to TRBJ2-1; D not resolved. The germline V and J ends were trimmed by 3 bases and 8 bases, with 17 bases remaining between them. The CDR3 sequence is 15 residues long. The germline V gene encodes CDR1 KGHSH and CDR2 LQKENI. The CDR3 spells CASSPLVGSSDEQFF. DNA of the CDR3: TGTGCCAGCTCACCGCTGGTGGGTTCAAGCGATGAGCAGTTCTTC.

The rearrangement joins TRBV5-6 to TRBJ2-7; maybe TRBD1 (6 bases). The CDR3 runs to 13 residues. With 0 bases removed from V and 4 bases from J, the gap between germline ends came to 8 bases. The germline CDR1 and CDR2 sequences are SGHDT and YYEEEE. In DNA, the CDR3 is TGTGCCAGCAGCTTGGCCGGACAGTACGAGCAGTACTTC. Amino acids: CASSLAGQYEQYF.

The chain employs TRBV3-1 (or the pseudogene TRBV3-2) and TRBJ1-2, with a tentative D call TRBD1 (6 bases). There are 14 residues in the CDR3. Germline loops: CDR1 LGHDT, CDR2 YNNKEL (reference sequence). V lost 3 bases and J 4 bases, leaving 12 bases between the germline ends. CDR3 residues: CASSQRGQAYGYTF. The CDR3 region has the DNA TGTGCCAGCAGCCAGCGGGGGCAGGCCTATGGCTACACCTTC.

The chain has TRBV27 and TRBJ1-2, with D possibly TRBD1 on 6 matching bases. The germline V gene has CDR1 MNHEY and CDR2 SMNVEV (reference sequence). The CDR3 spans 13 residues. Trimming took off 3 bases at V and 4 bases at J, with 9 bases between the two ends. CDR3 sequence (DNA): TGTGCCAGCAGTTTTGTACAGGGCTATGGCTACACCTTC. This sequence encodes CASSFVQGYGYTF.

This clone was seen more than once but under ten times. This rearrangement joins TRBV2 to TRBJ2-7, with TRBD1 identical over 7 bases. The CDR3 spans 13 residues. Unmatched junction bases numbered 2, after V lost 5 bases and J lost 1 base. Germline CDR1 is SNHLY and CDR2 is FYNNEI. The CDR3 region is CASSRDSSYEQYF. CDR3 in DNA: TGTGCCAGCAGTCGGGACAGTTCCTACGAGCAGTACTTC.

The J gene is TRBJ2-7, the V gene TRBV3-1 (or the pseudogene TRBV3-2); 11 bases fit TRBD2. V gave up 1 base and J gave up 8 bases; unmatched junction bases: 4. Per germline, CDR1 LGHDT and CDR2 YNNKEL (reference sequence). The CDR3 is 14 amino acids. In DNA form, the CDR3 reads TGTGCCAGCAGCCAAGGACTAGCGGGGTGGCAGCAGTACTTC. Amino acid sequence: CASSQGLAGWQQYF.

V gene TRBV2 combines with J gene TRBJ1-3; D call uncertain. V lost 0 bases to trimming and J lost 4 bases, with 10 bases between them. This CDR3 spans 15 amino acids. Germline V gives CDR1 SNHLY, CDR2 FYNNEI. CDR3 DNA sequence: TGTGCCAGCAGTGAAGCGTGGCCAGTGGGAAACACCATATATTTT. Its translation: CASSEAWPVGNTIYF.

The V gene is TRBV2, the J gene TRBJ2-7, with D unresolved. This CDR3 region has 12 residues. Trimming pared 7 bases from V and 4 bases from J, leaving 11 bases between. In germline, CDR1 is SNHLY, CDR2 FYNNEI. CDR3 DNA: TGTGCCAGCACCCCAGAGGCATACGAGCAGTACTTC. Protein product: CASTPEAYEQYF.

Only one count was recorded for this clone. The chain is built from TRBV29-1 and TRBJ1-2; weak D call: TRBD1 (5 bases). The germline V gene encodes CDR1 SQVTM and CDR2 ANQGSEA. The CDR3 spans 13 residues. Trimming left V 0 bases short and J 3 bases short, with 8 bases between. DNA of the CDR3: TGCAGCGTTGAAGAACAGGCTGACTATGGCTACACCTTC. Translating it yields CSVEEQADYGYTF. The full variable domain, its missing parts supplied by reference TRBV29-1 and TRBJ1-2, is SAVISQKPSRDICQRGTSLTIQCQVDSQVTMMFWYRQQPGQSLTLIATANQGSEATYESGFVIDKFPISRPNLTFSTLTVSNMSPEDSSIYLCSVEEQADYGYTFGSGTRLTVV.

J is TRBJ2-7 and V is TRBV5-1; 11 nucleotides match TRBD1. Germline values: CDR1 SGHRS, CDR2 YFSETQ. CDR3 length: 14 residues. V was clipped by 1 base and J by 7 bases; unmatched bases: 4. The CDR3 protein is CASSLYGTGGEQYF. CDR3 coding DNA: TGCGCCAGCAGCTTGTATGGGACAGGGGGTGAGCAGTACTTC.

CDR3 sequence: CASSQLAGGSGELFF. In nucleotides, the CDR3 is TGTGCCAGCAGCCAACTAGCGGGAGGGTCCGGGGAGCTGTTTTTT. The chain links TRBV3-1 (or the pseudogene TRBV3-2) to TRBJ2-2, with 12 bases fitting TRBD2. The V and J ends lost 2 bases and 6 bases, in that order; junction bases with no gene match: 1. This CDR3 contains 15 residues. Germline assignment: CDR1 LGHDT and CDR2 YNNKEL (reference sequence).

A few counts support this clone. The rearrangement links TRBV4-1 to TRBJ2-7; 9 nucleotides agree with TRBD2. Germline V lookup: CDR1 MGHRA, CDR2 YSYEKL. This CDR3 has 15 amino acids. V shed 4 bases and J 2 bases; nucleotides not matched to a gene: 6. The CDR3 here is CASSPAAGGTYEQYF. In DNA, the CDR3 is TGCGCCAGCAGCCCAGCGGCGGGGGGGACCTACGAGCAGTACTTC.

The V call is TRBV2, the J call TRBJ2-7; 10 bases map to TRBD2. The CDR3 length is 17 residues. Germline values: CDR1 SNHLY, CDR2 FYNNEI. V shed 8 bases, J shed 3 bases, and the junction held 16 bases outside the gene matches. This CDR3 is CASRPGGLAVNFYEQYF. DNA of the CDR3: TGTGCCAGCCGTCCCGGAGGACTAGCGGTGAATTTCTACGAGCAGTACTTC.

The chain combines TRBV5-4 with TRBJ2-1; 7 positions match TRBD2. This CDR3 spans 14 amino acids. With 1 base clipped from V and 5 bases from J, the junction kept 3 bases outside the gene matches. Germline V gene sequence: CDR1 SGHNT, CDR2 YYREEE (reference sequence). CDR3 loop: CASSLLAVNNEQFF. The CDR3, as DNA: TGTGCCAGCAGCTTGCTAGCGGTAAACAATGAGCAGTTCTTC. The full variable domain, its missing parts supplied by reference TRBV5-4 and TRBJ2-1, is ETGVTQSPTHLIKTRGQQVTLRCSSQSGHNTVSWYQQALGQGPQFIFQYYREEENGRGNFPPRFSGLQFPNYSSELNVNALELDDSALYLCASSLLAVNNEQFFGPGTRLTVL.

This rearrangement joins TRBV30 to TRBJ2-7; 12 nucleotides agree with TRBD2. Germline CDR1 GTSNPN, CDR2 SVGIG (reference sequence). CDR3 length: 16 residues. The junction had 9 bases not matched to a gene; V was cut back by 1 base and J by 5 bases. The CDR3 nucleotides read TGTGCCTGGAGTGCACTACTAGCGGGGGGACCGCACGAGCAGTACTTC. Translation: CAWSALLAGGPHEQYF.

This rearrangement joins TRBV5-5 to TRBJ2-1; D possibly corresponds to TRBD1 (5 bases). Trimming stripped 0 bases from V and 9 bases from J, with 7 bases between. Germline V gives CDR1 SGHKS, CDR2 YYEKEE (reference sequence). The CDR3 is 12 amino acids. The CDR3 spells CASSLGTPEQFF. CDR3 in DNA: TGTGCCAGCAGCTTGGGGACACCTGAGCAGTTCTTC.

This clone was counted only a few times. The genes are TRBV9 and TRBJ2-1; the D is unclear. There are 15 residues in the CDR3. Germline V gene data show CDR1 as SGDLS and CDR2 as YYNGEE. V was clipped by 0 bases and J by 6 bases, with 13 bases between them. CDR3 bases: TGTGCCAGCAGCGTAGCTCCGACTCACCGCAATGAGCAGTTCTTC. This translates into CASSVAPTHRNEQFF. Full variable domain (remainder filled in from reference TRBV9 and TRBJ2-1): DSGVTQTPKHLITATGQRVTLRCSPRSGDLSVYWYQQSLDQGLQFLIQYYNGEERAKGNILERFSAQQFPDLHSELNLSSLELGDSALYFCASSVAPTHRNEQFFGPGTRLTVL.

The rearrangement uses TRBV4-2 and TRBJ2-5; 9 nucleotides agree with TRBD2. V was pared by 3 bases and J by 4 bases, with 9 bases of the junction left unmatched. Germline V CDR1 and CDR2: LGHNA, YNFKEQ. The CDR3 extends over 16 amino acids. This CDR3 is CASSHGGRELGETQYF. CDR3 bases: TGTGCCAGCAGCCACGGCGGGAGGGAGTTGGGAGAGACCCAGTACTTC.

This clone was recorded only once. J is TRBJ1-3 and V is TRBV9; no reliable D call. Deletions cut 1 base from V and 7 bases from J, with 9 bases between. The germline V gene has CDR1 SGDLS and CDR2 YYNGEE. The CDR3 totals 13 residues. The CDR3 here is CASSVTGFNTIYF. The DNA of the CDR3 is TGTGCCAGCAGCGTAACCGGGTTCAACACCATATATTTT. Variable domain in full (rest from reference TRBV9 and TRBJ1-3): DSGVTQTPKHLITATGQRVTLRCSPRSGDLSVYWYQQSLDQGLQFLIQYYNGEERAKGNILERFSAQQFPDLHSELNLSSLELGDSALYFCASSVTGFNTIYFGEGSWLTVV.

This chain joins TRBV7-9 and TRBJ1-3, with D perhaps TRBD1 (5 bases). Germline V gene data show CDR1 as SEHNR and CDR2 as FQNEAQ (reference sequence). This CDR3 is 15 amino acids long. The V end lost 6 bases, the J end lost 5 bases, and 17 bases lay between the germline ends. CDR3 sequence: CASRFSGSGRNTIYF. Written as DNA, the CDR3 is TGTGCCAGCAGGTTCTCAGGGTCAGGACGAAACACCATATATTTT.

Notes on this clone: The junction departs from germline at one end; a sequencing error may be responsible. The chain employs TRBV3-1 (or the pseudogene TRBV3-2) and TRBJ2-3; TRBD2 matches at 10 bases. There are 11 residues in the CDR3. Germline V gene sequence: CDR1 LGHDT, CDR2 YNNKEL (reference sequence). The CDR3 coding sequence is TGTGCCAGCAGCCTTAGCGGGAGGACCATTTTT. Its protein product is CASSLSGRTIF.

The J gene is TRBJ2-3, the V gene TRBV5-1; D not certain. The CDR3 length is 12 residues. V shed 3 bases and J shed 4 bases, with 6 bases lying between them. Germline lookup yields CDR1 SGHRS and CDR2 YFSETQ. CDR3 in amino acids: CASSWAPDTQYF. CDR3 bases: TGCGCCAGCAGCTGGGCCCCAGATACGCAGTATTTT.

The chain uses TRBV4-3 and TRBJ2-7, with D perhaps TRBD2 (5 bases). The CDR3 runs 15 residues. Deletions cut 4 bases from V and 2 bases from J, with 15 bases between. CDR1 is LGHNA and CDR2 is YSLEER in the germline V gene. The CDR3 sequence is CASSLIRGQTYEQYF. The CDR3 coding sequence is TGCGCCAGCAGCCTGATCCGAGGGCAGACCTACGAGCAGTACTTC.